A single sample is the source of the 25 T cell receptor beta chains below, sequenced in a study of patients and donors after allogeneic stem cell transplantation. Via MiXCR, TCRdb re-called the RT-PCR reads, giving one row per CDR3 protein. The sample includes about 230,000 distinct CDR3 sequences, 12% to 15% of them seen just once. Material for sequencing was blood, either unsorted or a sorted T cell fraction (not recorded which). These receptors came from a human donor who was either an allogeneic HSCT recipient or a stem cell or donor lymphocyte infusion donor (not recorded which). It is not recorded whose cells these are; they may come from a transplant donor.

In its sample, this clonotype was seen many times. The CDR3, as DNA: TGTGCCAGCAGTTTTGGGTGGCCCCCGGACGAGCAGTACTTC. This translates into CASSFGWPPDEQYF. The chain couples TRBV12-3 or TRBV12-4 to TRBJ2-7; D unclear. This CDR3 comprises 14 residues. V was shortened by 3 bases and J by 5 bases, with 14 bases between the two germline ends.

There are a few counts of this clonotype. The V and J genes are TRBV7-3 and TRBJ2-4, with 11 bases identical to TRBD2. From germline, CDR1 is SGHTA and CDR2 FQGTGA. The CDR3 has 17 amino acids. The V segment lost 5 bases and the J segment 7 bases; nucleotides outside the gene matches: 13. As DNA, the CDR3 is TGTGCCAGCAGCCCTGGAGGTAGCGGGAGGGCCGGGAACATTCAGTACTTC. It is translated as CASSPGGSGRAGNIQYF.

The chain links TRBV7-3 to TRBJ1-1; D gene uncertain. This CDR3 is 13 amino acids long. Germline loops: CDR1 SGHTA, CDR2 FQGTGA. The V gene lost 5 bases and the J gene lost 4 bases, with 11 bases spanning the gap. This chain's CDR3 is CASSPGWGTEAFF. CDR3 DNA sequence: TGTGCCAGCAGCCCGGGGTGGGGCACTGAAGCTTTCTTT.

This clonotype was seen ten or more times. This chain uses TRBV12-3 or TRBV12-4 with TRBJ2-6; D not certain. V was shortened by 7 bases and J by 0 bases, with 10 bases between the two germline ends. This CDR3 is 15 amino acids long. The CDR3 region is CASTSQFSGANVLTF. The CDR3 region has the DNA TGTGCCAGCACCTCACAATTCTCTGGGGCCAACGTCCTGACTTTC.

This chain links TRBV5-1 with TRBJ2-7; D unclear. V gave up 0 bases and J gave up 3 bases, with 7 bases separating them. This CDR3 has 13 amino acids. Germline loops: CDR1 SGHRS, CDR2 YFSETQ. The CDR3 DNA follows: TGCGCCAGCAGCTTGGGGCCAGGCTACGAGCAGTACTTC. Amino acid sequence: CASSLGPGYEQYF.

This clonotype was recorded a few times. The chain combines TRBV5-1 with TRBJ2-2; 10 positions match TRBD2. Per the germline V gene, CDR1 is SGHRS and CDR2 is YFSETQ. J gave up 0 bases and V 3 bases, and 2 bases lay outside the gene matches. CDR3 length: 16 amino acids. Here the CDR3 DNA reads TGCGCCAGCAGCTCGGGACTAGCGCCGAACACCGGGGAGCTGTTTTTT. Translated, it gives CASSSGLAPNTGELFF.

This clonotype came up a few times. The chain carries TRBV4-3 and TRBJ2-3, with D possibly TRBD1 on 5 matching bases. CDR3 length: 17 amino acids. CDR1 and CDR2 from the germline V gene are LGHNA and YSLEER. Trimming pared 0 bases from V and 5 bases from J, leaving 18 bases between. The CDR3: CASSQDGADQIGDTQYF. The CDR3 coding sequence is TGCGCCAGCAGCCAAGATGGGGCAGACCAGATTGGAGATACGCAGTATTTT.

The V gene is TRBV19, the J gene TRBJ2-7; tentative D call: TRBD1 (5 bases). The ends were cut back, 3 bases at V and 0 bases at J, with 6 bases in the middle. Germline V gene lookup returns CDR1 LNHDA and CDR2 SQIVND (reference sequence). There are 13 residues in the CDR3. In nucleotides, the CDR3 is TGTGCCAGTAGTATCGACAGCTCCTACGAGCAGTACTTC. Translated: CASSIDSSYEQYF.

The rearrangement links TRBV20-1 to TRBJ1-2; 7 bases are shared with TRBD1. This CDR3 has 12 residues. CDR1 and CDR2 from the germline V gene are DFQATT and SNEGSKA (reference sequence). V shed 6 bases, J shed 8 bases, and the junction held 9 bases outside the gene matches. The CDR3 loop is CSALRQGGGYTF. DNA of the CDR3: TGCAGTGCCCTCCGACAGGGAGGAGGCTACACCTTC.

The sample holds many counts of this clonotype. The DNA for the CDR3 is TGTGCCGGTCAAGAGACAGATACGCAGTATTTT. Protein product: CAGQETDTQYF. The rearrangement uses TRBV7-9 and TRBJ2-3; D is undetermined. Germline CDR1 is SEHNR and CDR2 is FQNEAQ (reference sequence). V lost 11 bases and J lost 3, with 9 bases in between. This CDR3 contains 11 residues.

This clonotype was seen only a few times. The chain has TRBV3-1 and TRBJ2-3; D unresolved. This CDR3 comprises 14 residues. In germline, CDR1 is LGHDT, CDR2 YNNKEL (reference sequence). Trimming removed 1 base from V and 2 bases from J, with 7 bases in between. The CDR3 reads CASSQGGPTDTQYF. DNA for the CDR3: TGTGCCAGCAGCCAAGGAGGACCCACAGATACGCAGTATTTT.

V gene TRBV12-3 or TRBV12-4 combines with J gene TRBJ1-2; D may be TRBD1 (5 bases). There are 12 residues in the CDR3. The germline V and J ends were trimmed by 2 bases and 6 bases, with 7 bases remaining between them. This chain's CDR3 is CASSLNRHGYTF. Written as DNA, the CDR3 is TGTGCCAGCAGTTTAAACAGGCATGGCTACACCTTC.

The chain has TRBV2 and TRBJ2-3; D call uncertain. CDR3 length: 14 amino acids. Germline V gives CDR1 SNHLY, CDR2 FYNNEI. Between the trimmed V and J ends, which lost 4 bases and 3 bases, there was a span of 11 bases. Here the CDR3 DNA reads TGTGCCAGCAGTGTCGACGGAAGTACAGATACGCAGTATTTT. Encoded protein: CASSVDGSTDTQYF.

This clonotype was found many times. This chain uses TRBV19 with TRBJ2-1, with TRBD1 matching 8 bases. The CDR3 is made up of 15 amino acids. With 4 bases clipped from V and 0 bases from J, the junction kept 2 bases outside the gene matches. Germline V gene sequence: CDR1 LNHDA, CDR2 SQIVND (reference sequence). CDR3 DNA: TGTGCCAGTAGTAGTGGGACAGGCTCCTACAATGAGCAGTTCTTC. It translates to CASSSGTGSYNEQFF.

The table lists this clonotype with a few counts. This chain joins TRBV24-1 and TRBJ2-7; 8 bases align to TRBD2. Germline V lookup: CDR1 KGHDR, CDR2 SFDVKD. This CDR3 is 14 amino acids long. Trimming cost V 4 bases and J 6 bases; bases outside gene matches: 7. Here the CDR3 DNA reads TGTGCCACCAGTGAGGGCGGGACTAGTGCCGAGCAGTACTTC. Its protein product is CATSEGGTSAEQYF.

J is TRBJ1-4 and V is TRBV19; D not resolved. The CDR3 spans 14 residues. Trimming removed 5 bases from V and 8 bases from J, with 15 bases in between. In germline, CDR1 is LNHDA, CDR2 SQIVND (reference sequence). CDR3 protein: CASSSTGRREKLFF. In nucleotides, the CDR3 is TGTGCCAGTAGTTCCACCGGACGTCGAGAAAAACTGTTTTTT.

This clonotype has at least ten counts. V is TRBV5-1 and J is TRBJ1-1; D is uncertain. V dropped 0 bases and J dropped 0 bases, with 12 bases sitting between them. CDR3 length: 16 residues. The germline V gene has CDR1 SGHRS and CDR2 YFSETQ. The CDR3 coding sequence is TGCGCCAGCAGCTTGGTTAGGGCACGCATGAACACTGAAGCTTTCTTT. Translation: CASSLVRARMNTEAFF.

This clonotype was counted only a few times. V gene TRBV20-1 combines with J gene TRBJ2-1; 14 bases are shared with TRBD2. CDR3 length: 13 amino acids. Per germline, CDR1 DFQATT and CDR2 SNEGSKA (reference sequence). With 5 bases clipped from V and 11 bases from J, the junction kept 5 bases outside the gene matches. CDR3 DNA: TGCAGTGCTGGAGGGACTAGCGGGAGTCAGCAGTTCTTC. This sequence encodes CSAGGTSGSQQFF.

This clonotype was recorded a few times. This chain joins TRBV7-8 and TRBJ2-5; 7 bases line up with TRBD2. The V gene's germline CDR1 is SGHVS and CDR2 FQNEAQ. This CDR3 is 15 amino acids long. V lost 6 bases to trimming and J lost 1 base; unmatched junction nucleotides: 8. The CDR3: CASSLQRDLQETQYF. In DNA, the CDR3 is TGTGCCAGCAGTTTACAGCGGGACCTCCAAGAGACCCAGTACTTC.

This clonotype was counted a few times. V usage is TRBV12-3 or TRBV12-4 and J usage is TRBJ2-2; 7 bases align to TRBD2. The junction had 9 bases not matched to a gene; V was cut back by 5 bases and J by 15 bases. The CDR3 has 12 residues. CDR3 residues: CASSALMGGLFF. CDR3 nucleotide sequence: TGTGCCAGCAGTGCACTGATGGGGGGGTTGTTTTTT.

This clonotype came up many times. V gene TRBV10-3 combines with J gene TRBJ2-7; 7 bases agree with TRBD1. CDR3 size: 15 residues. V gave up 4 bases and J gave up 7 bases; unmatched junction bases: 13. Germline V lookup: CDR1 ENHRY, CDR2 SYGVKD. Written as DNA, the CDR3 is TGTGCCATCAGTGCCGAACGACAGGGCTGGGGGGAGCAGTACTTC. It encodes CAISAERQGWGEQYF.

This clonotype was seen many times. The chain couples TRBV7-3 to TRBJ2-4; possibly TRBD1 for D (6 bases). Germline assignment: CDR1 SGHTA and CDR2 FQGTGA. The V end lost 2 bases, the J end lost 14 bases, and 13 bases lay between the germline ends. The CDR3 runs 12 residues. CDR3 sequence (DNA): TGTGCCAGCAGCTTAGATGGGGGCGTCAAGTACTTC. It specifies CASSLDGGVKYF.

This clonotype was picked up many times. V usage is TRBV4-3 and J usage is TRBJ1-1; D gene ambiguous. The CDR3 length is 14 residues. V was shortened by 1 base and J by 4 bases, with 10 bases between the two germline ends. Germline values: CDR1 LGHNA, CDR2 YSLEER. CDR3 in DNA: TGCGCCAGCAGCCAAGGTCCCACTAGCACTGAAGCTTTCTTT. Translation gives CASSQGPTSTEAFF.

This clonotype came up a few times. The V gene is TRBV5-1, the J gene TRBJ1-6, with D tentatively TRBD1 (6 bases). V lost 0 bases, J lost 9 bases, and 13 bases lay in between. CDR3 length: 15 amino acids. In germline, CDR1 is SGHRS, CDR2 YFSETQ. CDR3: CASSLVAGAGSPLHF. CDR3 nucleotide sequence: TGCGCCAGCAGCTTGGTGGCGGGGGCCGGTTCACCCCTCCACTTT.

This clonotype was recorded a few times. The chain couples TRBV19 to TRBJ2-2, with 11 bases that match TRBD2. The ends lost 7 bases at V and 5 bases at J; junction bases unmatched: 6. CDR3 size: 15 residues. Germline lookup yields CDR1 LNHDA and CDR2 SQIVND (reference sequence). In nucleotides, the CDR3 is TGTGCCAGTAACTCCGGGACTAGCGGTACCGGGGAGCTGTTTTTT. As protein: CASNSGTSGTGELFF.